Sequencing of this T cell receptor beta chain was carried out in a study of T cell changes during pregnancy in multiple sclerosis. In germline, CDR1 is SGHTA, CDR2 FQGNSA. CDR3 size: 16 residues. The trim removed 5 bases at V and 7 bases at J, leaving 17 bases unmatched. Clones were read by immunoSEQ multiplex PCR, and TCRdb kept only the in-frame ones, dropping some. The sample yields 65,000 to 90,000 clones, approximately 92% seen once. The J gene is TRBJ2-7, the V gene TRBV7-2, with TRBD2 matching 7 bases. This specimen consisted of peripheral blood, obtained before pregnancy. This sequence originates from a female donor with multiple sclerosis, enrolled in a pregnancy study. The CDR3 DNA reads as TGTGCCAGCAGCAGACCTCCCGGGACTACCGATCGGGAGCAGTACTTC. Translated: CASSRPPGTTDREQYF.